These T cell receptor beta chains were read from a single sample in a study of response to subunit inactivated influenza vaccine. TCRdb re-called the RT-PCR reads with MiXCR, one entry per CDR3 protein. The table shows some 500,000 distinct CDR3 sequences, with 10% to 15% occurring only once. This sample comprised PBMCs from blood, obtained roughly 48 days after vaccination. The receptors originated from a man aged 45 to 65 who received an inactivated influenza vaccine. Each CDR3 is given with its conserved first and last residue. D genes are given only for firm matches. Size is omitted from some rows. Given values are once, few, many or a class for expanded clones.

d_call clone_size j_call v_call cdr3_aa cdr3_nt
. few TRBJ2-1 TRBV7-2 CASSFSRFRIDEQFF TGTGCCAGCAGCTTCTCGAGGTTTCGAATCGATGAGCAGTTCTTC
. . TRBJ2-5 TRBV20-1 CSGDTQYF TGCAGTGGAGATACCCAGTACTTC
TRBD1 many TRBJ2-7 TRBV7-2 CASKKDRLSYEQYF TGTGCCAGCAAAAAGGACAGGCTCTCCTACGAGCAGTACTTC
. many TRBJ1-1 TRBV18 CASSPRRAEAFF TGTGCCAGCTCACCACGGCGGGCAGAAGCTTTCTTT
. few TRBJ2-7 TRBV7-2 CASSLRFTATGEQYF TGTGCCAGCAGCTTAAGGTTTACGGCAACCGGCGAGCAGTACTTC
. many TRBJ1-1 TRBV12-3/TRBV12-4 CASSLTIGGPAEAFF TGTGCCAGCAGTTTAACCATTGGGGGGCCCGCTGAAGCTTTCTTT
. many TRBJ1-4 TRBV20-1 CSARDIRVKEKLFF TGCAGTGCTAGAGATATCAGGGTTAAGGAAAAACTGTTTTTT
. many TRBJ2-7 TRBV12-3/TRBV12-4 CASSLAPGGEQYF TGTGCCAGCAGTTTAGCGCCCGGGGGCGAGCAGTACTTC
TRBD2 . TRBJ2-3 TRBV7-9 CASSLEGGRGADTQYF TGTGCCAGCAGCTTAGAAGGCGGGAGGGGAGCAGATACGCAGTATTTT
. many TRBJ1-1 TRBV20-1 CSARYGWETEAFF TGCAGTGCTAGATACGGTTGGGAGACTGAAGCTTTCTTT
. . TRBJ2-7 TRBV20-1 CSARRSVYEQYF TGCAGTGCTAGAAGGTCAGTCTACGAGCAGTACTTC
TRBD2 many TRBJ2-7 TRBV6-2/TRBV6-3 CASSFPGGNYEQYF TGTGCCAGCAGTTTCCCCGGGGGGAACTACGAGCAGTACTTC
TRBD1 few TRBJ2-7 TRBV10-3 CAISGKRDRGSYEQYF TGTGCCATCAGTGGGAAACGGGACAGGGGATCCTACGAGCAGTACTTC
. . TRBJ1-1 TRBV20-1 CSASKGGNTEAFF TGCAGTGCTAGTAAAGGGGGGAACACTGAAGCTTTCTTT
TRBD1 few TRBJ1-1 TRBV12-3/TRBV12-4 CASRKDRRAEAFF TGTGCCAGCAGAAAGGACAGGCGGGCTGAAGCTTTCTTT
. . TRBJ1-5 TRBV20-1 CSATGRNQPQHF TGCAGTGCAACCGGACGTAATCAGCCCCAGCATTTT
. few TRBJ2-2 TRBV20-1 CSARVRGTGELFF TGCAGTGCGAGAGTTCGGGGCACCGGGGAGCTGTTTTTT
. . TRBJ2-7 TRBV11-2 CASSQGIGQWFEQYF TGTGCCAGCAGCCAAGGTATCGGCCAGTGGTTCGAGCAGTACTTC
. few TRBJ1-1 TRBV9 CASSVGVLGNTEAFF TGTGCCAGCAGCGTAGGAGTGCTCGGGAACACTGAAGCTTTCTTT
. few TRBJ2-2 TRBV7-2 CASSSGPYTGELFF TGTGCCAGCAGCTCGGGACCGTACACCGGGGAGCTGTTTTTT
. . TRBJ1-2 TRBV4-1 CASSQAPKTGGYGYTF TGCGCCAGCAGCCAGGCCCCCAAGACAGGCGGCTATGGCTACACCTTC
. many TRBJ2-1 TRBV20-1 CSARDGREQFF TGCAGTGCTAGAGATGGGCGGGAGCAGTTCTTC